A selection of T cell receptor beta chains follows, all from one sample in a study of cytomegalovirus exposure and HLA in healthy donors. Repertoires were generated with immunoSEQ multiplex PCR, while TCRdb's copy carries only in-frame clones and drops some. The repertoire includes 45,000 to 65,000 clones, approximately 75% of them detected once, and 3% to 4% sits in the top ten. The specimen was PBMCs. The source is a woman aged 40-49 years in good health and CMV-seropositive. The CDR3 runs from the conserved cysteine through the conserved F or W. A D gene is named only where the DNA matches it firmly. Clone sizes are given selectively: once, few, many, or a class where the clone is expanded.

j_call d_call clone_size v_call cdr3_aa cdr3_nt
TRBJ2-7 TRBD2 . TRBV7-2 CASSRGGAFSYEQYF TGTGCCAGCAGCCGGGGGGGGGCCTTCTCCTACGAGCAGTACTTC
TRBJ1-1 . . TRBV6-5 CASSESGRGTEAFF TGTGCCAGCAGTGAATCGGGCAGGGGCACTGAAGCTTTCTTT
TRBJ2-7 . . TRBV9 CASSVAGGFIYEQYF TGTGCCAGCAGCGTAGCCGGGGGTTTTATTTACGAGCAGTACTTC
TRBJ2-7 . few TRBV7-9 CSSSLEQSQPAYEQYF TGTTCCAGCAGCTTAGAGCAGTCACAGCCGGCATACGAGCAGTACTTC
TRBJ1-5 TRBD1 . TRBV4-1 CASSQDRGNQPQHF TGCGCCAGCAGCCAAGACAGGGGGAATCAGCCCCAGCATTTT
TRBJ2-7 TRBD1 . TRBV7-9 CSSSYPPGQGKDEQYF TGTTCCAGCAGCTATCCGCCGGGACAGGGGAAAGACGAGCAGTACTTC
TRBJ2-2 . . TRBV19 CASSIRGVSTGELFF TGTGCCAGTAGTATCCGCGGGGTCTCCACCGGGGAGCTGTTTTTT
TRBJ1-5 . . TRBV4-1 CASSQVSVSNQPQHF TGCGCCAGCAGCCAAGTTTCAGTTAGCAATCAGCCCCAGCATTTT
TRBJ1-2 TRBD1 . TRBV9 CASSGAIPGQGEGYTF TGTGCCAGCAGCGGGGCTATACCGGGACAGGGGGAAGGCTACACCTTC
TRBJ2-7 TRBD1 . TRBV5-4 CASSLAPGGWSYEQYF TGTGCCAGCAGCCTAGCCCCAGGGGGTTGGTCCTACGAGCAGTACTTC
TRBJ1-3 . . TRBV6-6 CASSYGGGQVGNTIYF TGTGCCAGCAGTTACGGTGGGGGACAAGTTGGAAACACCATATATTTT
TRBJ2-1 . . TRBV19 CASTTWRENEQFF TGTGCCAGTACCACATGGAGGGAAAATGAGCAGTTCTTC
TRBJ2-7 . once TRBV2 CASGSGTLNYEQYF TGTGCCAGTGGTTCCGGGACTCTAAACTACGAGCAGTACTTC
TRBJ1-3 . . TRBV19 CASRQGSGNTIYF TGTGCCAGTAGGCAGGGTTCTGGAAACACCATATATTTT
TRBJ1-1 . . TRBV7-9 CASSLGSTEAFF TGTGCCAGCAGCTTGGGGAGCACTGAAGCTTTCTTT
TRBJ2-3 TRBD2 few TRBV4-3 CASSQVLAGALTDTQYF TGCGCCAGCAGCCAAGTGCTAGCGGGGGCCCTCACAGATACGCAGTATTTT
TRBJ1-5 TRBD1 . TRBV6-6 CASSYSTGTGIQPQHF TGTGCCAGCAGTTACTCGACCGGGACAGGGATTCAGCCCCAGCATTTT
TRBJ1-2 . . TRBV6-5 CASSSGGDRYGYTF TGTGCCAGCAGCTCGGGGGGTGATCGCTATGGCTACACCTTC
TRBJ1-4 . . TRBV2 CASSAGRGNEKLFF TGTGCCAGCAGTGCAGGGAGGGGTAATGAAAAACTGTTTTTT
TRBJ1-1 . . TRBV4-1 CASSPQSTGLMNTEAFF TGCGCCAGCAGCCCGCAATCTACAGGGTTGATGAACACTGAAGCTTTCTTT
TRBJ1-2 . . TRBV30 CAWRNRAGGFDYGYTF TGTGCCTGGAGAAACCGCGCGGGGGGTTTCGACTATGGCTACACCTTC
TRBJ2-7 TRBD2 . TRBV5-1 CASSLGGGFYEQYF TGCGCCAGCAGCTTGGGCGGGGGGTTTTACGAGCAGTACTTC
TRBJ2-6 TRBD1 few TRBV2 CASSLTGRSGANVLTF TGTGCCAGCAGTTTGACAGGGCGCTCTGGGGCCAACGTCCTGACTTTC
TRBJ1-1 . . TRBV7-8 CASTIRGGVNTEAFF TGTGCCAGCACCATTAGGGGCGGGGTGAACACTGAAGCTTTCTTT
TRBJ1-2 TRBD1 . TRBV30 CAWKRAREKTGGLRWYGYTF TGTGCCTGGAAAAGGGCCCGCGAGAAGACAGGGGGCTTGCGCTGGTATGGCTACACCTTC
TRBJ1-6 TRBD1 . TRBV2 CASSRTGALNNSPLHF TGTGCCAGCAGTCGGACAGGGGCTCTCAACAATTCACCCCTCCACTTT
TRBJ1-5 . . TRBV19 CASSIVTGDQPQHF TGTGCCAGTAGTATAGTGACAGGAGATCAGCCCCAGCATTTT
TRBJ1-1 . few TRBV5-1 CASRAGLNTEAFF TGCGCCAGCAGGGCAGGGCTCAACACTGAAGCTTTCTTT
TRBJ2-2 . . TRBV11-2 CASSPQAGHELFF TGTGCCAGCAGCCCCCAAGCGGGCCACGAGCTGTTTTTT
TRBJ2-7 TRBD1 . TRBV29-1 CSVEEGQGRKYF TGCAGCGTTGAAGAAGGACAGGGCCGCAAGTACTTC
TRBJ2-7 . . TRBV6-4 CASSDRSTYEQYF TGTGCCAGCAGTGACAGATCTACCTACGAGCAGTACTTC
TRBJ1-2 . . TRBV6-1 CASSDRVDANYGYTF TGTGCCAGCAGTGACAGGGTGGACGCTAACTATGGCTACACCTTC
TRBJ2-7 TRBD1 . TRBV27 CASSRQRTGGNFYEQYF TGTGCCAGCAGTCGACAAAGGACAGGGGGCAATTTCTACGAGCAGTACTTC
TRBJ2-1 TRBD2 . TRBV9 CASSGLGRSSYNEQFF TGTGCCAGCAGCGGCCTCGGGAGGAGCTCCTACAATGAGCAGTTCTTC
TRBJ1-6 . . TRBV4-1 CASSPSQGMSSPLHF TGCGCCAGCAGCCCTTCACAGGGTATGAGTTCACCCCTCCACTTT
TRBJ2-5 TRBD1 . TRBV18 CASSPNRGIQETQYF TGTGCCAGCTCACCAAACAGGGGGATCCAAGAGACCCAGTACTTC